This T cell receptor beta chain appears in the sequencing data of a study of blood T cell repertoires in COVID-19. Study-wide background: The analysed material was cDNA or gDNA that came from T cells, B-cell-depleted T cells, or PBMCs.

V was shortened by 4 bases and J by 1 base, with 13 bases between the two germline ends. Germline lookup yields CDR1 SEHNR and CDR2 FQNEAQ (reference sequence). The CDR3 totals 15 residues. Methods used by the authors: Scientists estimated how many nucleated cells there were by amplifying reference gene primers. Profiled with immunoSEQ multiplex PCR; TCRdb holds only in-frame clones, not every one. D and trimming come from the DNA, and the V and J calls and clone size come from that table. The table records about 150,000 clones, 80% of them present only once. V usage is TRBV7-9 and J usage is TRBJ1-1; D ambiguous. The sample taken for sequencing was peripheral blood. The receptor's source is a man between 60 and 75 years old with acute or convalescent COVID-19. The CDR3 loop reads CASSSNWAGNTEAFF. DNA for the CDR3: TGTGCCAGCAGCTCAAATTGGGCGGGGAACACTGAAGCTTTCTTT. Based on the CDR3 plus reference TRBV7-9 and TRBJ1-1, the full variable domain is DTGVSQNPRHKITKRGQNVTFRCDPISEHNRLYWYRQTLGQGPEFLTYFQNEAQLEKSRLLSDRFSAERPKGSFSTLEIQRTEQGDSAMYLCASSSNWAGNTEAFFGQGTRLTVV.